This T cell receptor beta chain originates from a study of OX40 agonist ivuxolimab in advanced cancers. Study summary: Ivuxolimab was delivered to patients intravenously every 2 weeks at doses spanning 0.01 to 10 mg/kg.

With V trimmed by 1 base and J by 1 base, 11 bases remained unmatched. This CDR3 contains 18 residues. Germline CDR1 SEHNR, CDR2 FQNEAQ (reference sequence). The assay was immunoSEQ multiplex PCR, and TCRdb's table has in-frame clones only and misses some. The table has tens of thousands of clones, around 86% seen once. The rearrangement links TRBV7-9 to TRBJ1-1; 8 bases fit TRBD1. The source was CD4+ or CD8+ T cells sorted from blood, collected in a trial of the OX40 agonist ivuxolimab. This clonotype was obtained from an adult with an advanced solid tumor such as melanoma, head and neck, liver or kidney cancer. In DNA form, the CDR3 reads TGTGCCAGCAGCTTAGTTATCGGACAGGGTACCCCGAACACTGAAGCTTTCTTT. Protein product: CASSLVIGQGTPNTEAFF.